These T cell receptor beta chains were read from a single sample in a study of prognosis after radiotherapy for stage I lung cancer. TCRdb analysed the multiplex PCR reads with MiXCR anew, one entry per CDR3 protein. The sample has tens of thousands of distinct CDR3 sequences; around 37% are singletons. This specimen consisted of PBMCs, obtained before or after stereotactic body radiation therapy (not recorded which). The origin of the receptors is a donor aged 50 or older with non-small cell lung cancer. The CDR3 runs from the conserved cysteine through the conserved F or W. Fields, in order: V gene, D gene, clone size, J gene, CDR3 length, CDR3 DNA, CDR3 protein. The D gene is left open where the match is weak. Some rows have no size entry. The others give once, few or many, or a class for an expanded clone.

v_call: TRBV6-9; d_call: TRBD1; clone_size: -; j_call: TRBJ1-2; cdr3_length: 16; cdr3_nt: TGTGCCAGCAGTTACTCGAAGTATACAGGGGGCTATGGCTACACCTTC; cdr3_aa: CASSYSKYTGGYGYTF
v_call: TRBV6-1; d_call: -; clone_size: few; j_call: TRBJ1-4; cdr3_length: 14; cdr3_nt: TGTGCCAGCAGTAAATCGGGCCTGAATGAAAAACTGTTTTTT; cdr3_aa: CASSKSGLNEKLFF
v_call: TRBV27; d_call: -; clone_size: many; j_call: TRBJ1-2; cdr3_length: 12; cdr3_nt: TGTGCCAGCAGTCACGAAAGCTATGGCTACACCTTC; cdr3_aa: CASSHESYGYTF
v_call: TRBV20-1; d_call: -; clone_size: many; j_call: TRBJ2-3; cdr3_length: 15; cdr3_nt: TGCAGTGCTAGCGTACCGGGAGTACGCACAGATACGCAGTATTTT; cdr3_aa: CSASVPGVRTDTQYF
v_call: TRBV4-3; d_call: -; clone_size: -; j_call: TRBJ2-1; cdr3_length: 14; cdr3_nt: TGCGCCAGCAGCCAAGATCTAGGGGGGAGTGAGCAGTTCTTC; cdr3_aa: CASSQDLGGSEQFF
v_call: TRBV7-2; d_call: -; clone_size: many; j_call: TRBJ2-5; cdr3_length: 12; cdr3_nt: TGTGCCAGCAGCCCCTACAGGGAGACCCAGTACTTC; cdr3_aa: CASSPYRETQYF
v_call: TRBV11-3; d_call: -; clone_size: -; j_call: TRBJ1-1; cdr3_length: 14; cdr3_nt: TGTGCCAGCACTTGTGGGGCAATGAACACTGAAGCTTTCTTT; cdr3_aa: CASTCGAMNTEAFF
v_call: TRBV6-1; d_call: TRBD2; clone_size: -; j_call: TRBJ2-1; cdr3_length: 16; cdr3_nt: TGTGCCAGCACCCCGGGGGGTTGGTGCCTGACAAATGAGCAGTTCTTC; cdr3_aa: CASTPGGWCLTNEQFF
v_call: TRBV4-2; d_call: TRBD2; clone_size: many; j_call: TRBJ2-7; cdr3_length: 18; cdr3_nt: TGTGCCAGCAGCCAAGAAGATGTGGTGGTAGCGGGAAACTACGAGCAGTACTTC; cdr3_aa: CASSQEDVVVAGNYEQYF
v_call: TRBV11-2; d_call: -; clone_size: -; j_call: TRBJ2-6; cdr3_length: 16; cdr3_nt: TGTGCCAGCAGCCAGGAGGGAATCTCTGGGGTCAACGTCCTGACTTTC; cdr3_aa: CASSQEGISGVNVLTF
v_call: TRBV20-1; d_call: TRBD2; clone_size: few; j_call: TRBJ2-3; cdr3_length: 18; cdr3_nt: TGCAGTGCTAGAGCATTTTTTGGACTAGCGGGAGCGGTAGATACGCAGTATTTT; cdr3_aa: CSARAFFGLAGAVDTQYF
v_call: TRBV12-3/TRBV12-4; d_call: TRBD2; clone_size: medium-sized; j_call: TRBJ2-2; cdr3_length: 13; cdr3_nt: TGTGCCAGCAGTTTCTCGGGAGGGGGGGAGCTGTTTTTT; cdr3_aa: CASSFSGGGELFF
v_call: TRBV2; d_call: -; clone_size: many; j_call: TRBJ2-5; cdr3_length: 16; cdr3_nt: TGTGCCAGCACCCAAAGGACGGGGGAGTACCAAGAGACCCAGTACTTC; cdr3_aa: CASTQRTGEYQETQYF